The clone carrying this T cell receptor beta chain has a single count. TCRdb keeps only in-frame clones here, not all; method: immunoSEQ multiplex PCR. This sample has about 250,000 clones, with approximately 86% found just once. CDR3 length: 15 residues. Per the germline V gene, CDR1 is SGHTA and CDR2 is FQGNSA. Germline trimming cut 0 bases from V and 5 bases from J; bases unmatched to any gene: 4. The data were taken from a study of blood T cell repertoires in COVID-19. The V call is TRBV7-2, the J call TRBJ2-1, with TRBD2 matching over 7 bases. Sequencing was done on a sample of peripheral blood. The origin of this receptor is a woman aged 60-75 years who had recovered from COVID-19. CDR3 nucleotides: TGTGCCAGCAGCTTAGCAACGGGGGGACACAATGAGCAGTTCTTC. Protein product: CASSLATGGHNEQFF.